This T cell receptor beta chain was captured in a study of blood T cell repertoires in COVID-19. Sequenced by immunoSEQ multiplex PCR; TCRdb stores in-frame clones only, minus some. The sample contains 250,000 to 300,000 clones, roughly 80% of which appear only once. CDR3 size: 16 residues. J gave up 6 bases and V 5 bases, and 10 bases lay outside the gene matches. Germline CDR1 SGHVS, CDR2 FNYEAQ. The clonotype was recovered from a man aged 40-49 years who had been exposed to COVID-19. The sample consisted of PBMCs or T cells enriched from blood (not recorded which). V and J are TRBV7-6 and TRBJ2-1, with 10 bases fitting TRBD2. CDR3 sequence: CASSTQSGRGSNEQFF. The CDR3 nucleotides read TGTGCCAGCAGCACCCAAAGCGGGAGGGGATCCAATGAGCAGTTCTTC. Together with reference TRBV7-6 and TRBJ2-1, the CDR3 gives the full variable domain: GAGVSQSPRYKVTKRGQDVALRCDPISGHVSLYWYRQALGQGPEFLTYFNYEAQQDKSGLPNDRFSAERPEGSISTLTIQRTEQRDSAMYRCASSTQSGRGSNEQFFGPGTRLTVL.